Included here is one T cell receptor (beta chain) sequence, with context. The data belong to a study of blood T cell repertoires in COVID-19. Overall study context: The United States, Italy and Spain provided the acute and convalescent COVID-19 samples. PBMCs, B-cell-depleted T cells, or T cells provided the cDNA or gDNA that made up the material.

Original methodology: By means of reference gene primer amplification, nucleated cell counts were estimated. TCRdb's table, derived via immunoSEQ multiplex PCR, lists solely in-frame clones and lacks some. Clone size and the V and J calls come from that table; the DNA yielded D and trimming. The sample includes around 130,000 clones, 75% to 90% seen only once; the top ten take 4.3%. The CDR3 has 15 amino acids. Germline V gene data show CDR1 as MNHEY and CDR2 as SMNVEV (reference sequence). With V trimmed by 6 bases and J by 6 bases, 8 bases remained unmatched. This TCR was recovered from a human donor in a cohort sampled during active COVID-19. The V call is TRBV27, the J call TRBJ2-3; 11 bases line up with TRBD2. The sequencing sample was made of peripheral blood. The CDR3: CASSKLAGVWDTQYF. The CDR3 coding sequence is TGTGCCAGCAGCAAACTAGCGGGAGTGTGGGATACGCAGTATTTT.